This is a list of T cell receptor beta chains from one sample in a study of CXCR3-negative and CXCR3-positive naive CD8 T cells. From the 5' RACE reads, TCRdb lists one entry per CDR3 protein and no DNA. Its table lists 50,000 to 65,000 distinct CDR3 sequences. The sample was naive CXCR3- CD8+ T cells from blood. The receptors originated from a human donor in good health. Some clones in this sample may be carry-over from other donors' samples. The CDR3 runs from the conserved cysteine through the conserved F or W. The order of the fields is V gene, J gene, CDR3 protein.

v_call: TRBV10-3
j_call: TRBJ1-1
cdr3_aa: CAISEEGLRNTEAFF

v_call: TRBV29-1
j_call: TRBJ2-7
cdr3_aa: CSVEVGRQGAWEQYF

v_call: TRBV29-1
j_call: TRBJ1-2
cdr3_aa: CSVAGSGGYTF

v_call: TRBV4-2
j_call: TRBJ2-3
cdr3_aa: CASSQDQRGADTQYF

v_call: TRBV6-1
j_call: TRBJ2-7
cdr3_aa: CASSEERGAIDEQYF

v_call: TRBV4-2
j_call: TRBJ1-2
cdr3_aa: CASRPPATGGLYGYTF

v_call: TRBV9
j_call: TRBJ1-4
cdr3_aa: CASSGGGDEKLFF

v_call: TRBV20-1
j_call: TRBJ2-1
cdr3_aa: CSARILGTSGYNEQFF

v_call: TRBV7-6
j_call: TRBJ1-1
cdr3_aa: CASSQPPPGTGGMNTEAFF

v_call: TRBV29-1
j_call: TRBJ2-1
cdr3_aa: CSVQRGAYNEQFF

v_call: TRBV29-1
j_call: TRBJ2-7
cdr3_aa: CSVVPGDENEQYF

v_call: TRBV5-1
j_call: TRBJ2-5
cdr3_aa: CASSSDMIQETQYF

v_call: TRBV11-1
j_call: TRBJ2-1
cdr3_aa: CASSLELRGAAYNEQFF

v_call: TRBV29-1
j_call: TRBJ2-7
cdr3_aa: CSVEGGTGKYYEQYF

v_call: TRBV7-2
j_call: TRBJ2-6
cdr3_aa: CASSSLLAGLSGANVLTF

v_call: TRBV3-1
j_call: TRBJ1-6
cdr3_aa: CASSQTGDWVHF

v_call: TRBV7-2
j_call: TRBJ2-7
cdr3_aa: CASSAGLGSSYEQYF

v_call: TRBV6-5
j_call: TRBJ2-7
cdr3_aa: CASTTLAGGAYEQYF

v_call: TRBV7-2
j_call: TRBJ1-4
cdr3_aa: CASNLGGPHYLREKLFF

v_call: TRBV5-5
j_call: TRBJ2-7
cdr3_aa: CASSSALPDSLVSGIYEQYF